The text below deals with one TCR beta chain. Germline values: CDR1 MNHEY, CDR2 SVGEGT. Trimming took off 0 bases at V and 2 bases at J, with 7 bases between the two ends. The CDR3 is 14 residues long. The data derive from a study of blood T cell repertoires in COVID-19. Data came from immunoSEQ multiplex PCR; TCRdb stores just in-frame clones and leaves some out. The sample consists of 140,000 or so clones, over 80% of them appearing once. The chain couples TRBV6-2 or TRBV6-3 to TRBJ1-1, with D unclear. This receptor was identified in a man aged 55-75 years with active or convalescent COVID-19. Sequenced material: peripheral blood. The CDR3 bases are TGTGCCAGCAGTTACTCCAGGAAAAACACTGAAGCTTTCTTT. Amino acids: CASSYSRKNTEAFF.